The TCR beta chain described here comes from a study of control samples from healthy donors and cancer patients. V was shortened by 9 bases and J by 3 bases, with 18 bases between the two germline ends. CDR1 is LNHDA, CDR2 SQIVND, per germline (reference sequence). The CDR3 has 15 amino acids. TCRdb's copy holds only in-frame clones and misses some; the assay was immunoSEQ multiplex PCR. The data show approximately 170,000 clones, with more than 80% seen just once and more than 1.3% held by the top ten. The clonotype was recovered from a man under 40 in good health. The V gene is TRBV19, the J gene TRBJ1-5; tentative D call: TRBD1 (6 bases). The sequenced material came from blood. The CDR3 region is CASSRGTPPNQPQHF. CDR3 coding DNA: TGTGCCAGCTCTAGGGGGACCCCGCCCAATCAGCCCCAGCATTTT.